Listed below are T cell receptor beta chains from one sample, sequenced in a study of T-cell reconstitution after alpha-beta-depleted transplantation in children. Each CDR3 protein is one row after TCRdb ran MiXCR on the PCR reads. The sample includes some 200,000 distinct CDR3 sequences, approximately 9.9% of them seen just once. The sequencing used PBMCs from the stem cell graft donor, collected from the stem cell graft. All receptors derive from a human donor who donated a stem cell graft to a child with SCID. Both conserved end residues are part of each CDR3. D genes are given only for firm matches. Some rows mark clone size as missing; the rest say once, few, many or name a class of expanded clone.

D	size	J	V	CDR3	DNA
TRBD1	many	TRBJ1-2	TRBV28	CASSSVVGTGGPSDYGYTF	TGTGCCAGCAGTTCCGTGGTTGGGACAGGGGGACCCTCCGACTATGGCTACACCTTC
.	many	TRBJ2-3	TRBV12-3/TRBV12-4	CASSLRGPAGDTQYF	TGTGCCAGCAGTTTAAGAGGGCCGGCGGGGGATACGCAGTATTTT
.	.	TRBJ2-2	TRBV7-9	CASSLFRLAGNTGELFF	TGTGCCAGCAGCTTATTCCGGCTGGCCGGGAACACCGGGGAGCTGTTTTTT
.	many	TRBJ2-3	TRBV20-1	CSATNRRGYSTDTQYF	TGCAGTGCTACCAACAGGAGAGGGTATAGCACAGATACGCAGTATTTT
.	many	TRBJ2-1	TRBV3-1	CASSQGPGIHEQFF	TGTGCCAGCAGCCAAGGGCCAGGGATCCATGAGCAGTTCTTC
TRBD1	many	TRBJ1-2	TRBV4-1	CASSRRGQGVYGYTF	TGCGCCAGCAGCCGTCGGGGACAGGGAGTCTATGGCTACACCTTC
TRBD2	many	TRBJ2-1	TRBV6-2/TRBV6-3	CASSYSAGGNEQFF	TGTGCCAGCAGTTACTCAGCGGGGGGCAATGAGCAGTTCTTC
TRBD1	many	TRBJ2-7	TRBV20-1	CSARAGGTGSPYEQYF	TGCAGTGCTAGAGCAGGGGGGACAGGGTCTCCCTACGAGCAGTACTTC
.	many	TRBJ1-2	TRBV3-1	CASSRRGAAYGYTF	TGTGCCAGCAGCCGACGGGGGGCGGCGTATGGCTACACCTTC
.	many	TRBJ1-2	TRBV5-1	CASSLYNSNYGYTF	TGCGCCAGCAGCTTGTATAATTCTAACTATGGCTACACCTTC
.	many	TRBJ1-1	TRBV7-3	CASSLTTVANTEAFF	TGTGCCAGCAGCTTAACGACCGTTGCGAACACTGAAGCTTTCTTT
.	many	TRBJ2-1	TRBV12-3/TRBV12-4	CASTHPYNEQFF	TGTGCCAGCACCCACCCTTACAATGAGCAGTTCTTC
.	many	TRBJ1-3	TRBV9	CASSAGLFSGNTIYF	TGTGCCAGCAGCGCCGGACTGTTCTCTGGAAACACCATATATTTT
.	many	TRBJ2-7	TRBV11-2	CASSLNGASSYEQYF	TGTGCCAGCAGCTTAAATGGGGCCAGCTCCTACGAGCAGTACTTC
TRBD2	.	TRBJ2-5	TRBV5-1	CASSLTSGVSETQYF	TGCGCCAGCAGCTTGACTAGCGGGGTGTCAGAGACCCAGTACTTC
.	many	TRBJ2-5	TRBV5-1	CASSAGGKETQYF	TGCGCCAGCAGCGCTGGAGGGAAAGAGACCCAGTACTTC
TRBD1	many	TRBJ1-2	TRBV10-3	CATHDPGTGYNYGYTF	TGTGCCACTCACGATCCCGGGACAGGGTACAACTATGGCTACACCTTC
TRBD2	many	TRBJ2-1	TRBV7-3	CASSSIAGAYNEQFF	TGTGCCAGCAGCTCGATAGCGGGGGCCTACAATGAGCAGTTCTTC
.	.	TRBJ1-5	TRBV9	CASSVSGWGQPQHF	TGTGCCAGCAGCGTATCAGGGTGGGGTCAGCCCCAGCATTTT
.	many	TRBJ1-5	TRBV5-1	CASSPGSSNQPQHF	TGCGCCAGCAGCCCGGGGTCTAGCAATCAGCCCCAGCATTTT
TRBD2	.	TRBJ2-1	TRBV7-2	CASSLETLAGRFF	TGTGCCAGCAGCTTGGAGACCTTAGCGGGGCGGTTCTTC
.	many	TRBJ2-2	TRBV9	CASSVDVSGELFF	TGTGCCAGCAGCGTAGATGTTTCCGGGGAGCTGTTTTTT
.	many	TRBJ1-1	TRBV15	CATSRTTGGPEAFF	TGTGCCACCAGCAGGACCACCGGTGGTCCTGAAGCTTTCTTT
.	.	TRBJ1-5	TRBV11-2	CASSLDPGVNQPQHF	TGTGCCAGCAGCTTAGATCCAGGGGTTAATCAGCCCCAGCATTTT
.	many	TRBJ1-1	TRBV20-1	CSARNLGLNTEAFF	TGCAGTGCTAGAAATCTTGGACTTAACACTGAAGCTTTCTTT
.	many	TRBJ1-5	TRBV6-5	CASTGQKTGNQPQHF	TGTGCCAGCACCGGCCAAAAAACGGGGAATCAGCCCCAGCATTTT
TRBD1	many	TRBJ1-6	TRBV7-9	CASSLGTGGSYNSPLHF	TGTGCCAGCAGCTTAGGGACAGGGGGCTCCTATAATTCACCCCTCCACTTT
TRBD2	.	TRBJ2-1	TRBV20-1	CSARDQLAGGYNEQFF	TGCAGTGCTAGAGACCAACTAGCGGGGGGTTACAATGAGCAGTTCTTC
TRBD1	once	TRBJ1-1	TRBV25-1	CASSPRWLQGPRLTEAFF	TGTGCCAGCAGCCCCAGATGGTTACAGGGGCCGCGTCTCACTGAAGCTTTCTTT
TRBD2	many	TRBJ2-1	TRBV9	CASSLDAGGVYEQFF	TGTGCCAGCAGCCTCGATGCTGGGGGGGTTTATGAGCAGTTCTTC
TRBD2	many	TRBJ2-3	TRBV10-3	CAISPGFGGGPTDTQYF	TGTGCCATCAGTCCTGGTTTTGGCGGGGGGCCCACAGATACGCAGTATTTT
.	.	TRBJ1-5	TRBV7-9	CASSSSTRDGNQPQHF	TGTGCCAGCAGCTCCAGTACCCGGGATGGCAATCAGCCCCAGCATTTT
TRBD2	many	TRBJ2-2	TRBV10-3	CAISESDQRGANTGELFF	TGTGCCATCAGTGAGTCGGATCAGCGGGGGGCCAACACCGGGGAGCTGTTTTTT
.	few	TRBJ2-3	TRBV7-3	CASSLNPGTSTDTQYF	TGTGCCAGCAGCTTAAATCCAGGGACTAGCACAGATACGCAGTATTTT
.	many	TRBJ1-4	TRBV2	CASKRGSGEKLFF	TGTGCCAGTAAAAGGGGGAGCGGTGAAAAACTGTTTTTT
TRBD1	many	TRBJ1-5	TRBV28	CASSTGTGYNQPQHF	TGTGCCAGCAGCACCGGGACAGGGTACAATCAGCCCCAGCATTTT
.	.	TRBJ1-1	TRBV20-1	CSADPYRLGAFF	TGCAGTGCCGACCCCTACCGTCTCGGGGCTTTCTTT
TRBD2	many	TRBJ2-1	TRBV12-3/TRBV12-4	CASSLGTSEAEQFF	TGTGCCAGCAGTCTGGGGACTAGCGAGGCTGAGCAGTTCTTC
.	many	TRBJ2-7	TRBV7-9	CASSQSYQGEQYF	TGTGCCAGCAGCCAATCCTACCAGGGCGAGCAGTACTTC
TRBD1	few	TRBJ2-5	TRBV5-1	CASSLWGDRGEVQETQYF	TGCGCCAGCAGCTTGTGGGGGGACAGGGGCGAAGTCCAAGAGACCCAGTACTTC
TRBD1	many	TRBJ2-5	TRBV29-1	CSVGRDRARQETQYF	TGCAGCGTCGGACGGGACAGGGCACGACAAGAGACCCAGTACTTC
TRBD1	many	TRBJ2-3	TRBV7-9	CASSPYRGRERTDTQYF	TGTGCCAGCAGCCCGTACAGGGGGCGCGAACGGACAGATACGCAGTATTTT
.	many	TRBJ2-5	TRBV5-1	CASSLNGGGETQYF	TGCGCCAGCAGCTTGAACGGGGGAGGTGAGACCCAGTACTTC
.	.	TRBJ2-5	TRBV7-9	CATRAGPETQYF	TGTGCCACAAGGGCGGGCCCAGAGACCCAGTACTTC
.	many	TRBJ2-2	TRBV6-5	CASSSRALNTGELFF	TGTGCCAGCAGTAGCCGGGCCTTAAACACCGGGGAGCTGTTTTTT
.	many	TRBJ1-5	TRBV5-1	CASRQDPNQPQHF	TGCGCCAGCAGGCAGGACCCCAATCAGCCCCAGCATTTT
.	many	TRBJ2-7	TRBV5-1	CASRGGYEQYF	TGCGCCAGCAGGGGGGGATACGAGCAGTACTTC
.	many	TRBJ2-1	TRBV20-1	CSAAADTYNEQFF	TGCAGTGCCGCGGCGGACACCTACAATGAGCAGTTCTTC
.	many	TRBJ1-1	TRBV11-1	CASSFFPVMGTEAFF	TGTGCCAGCAGCTTTTTCCCGGTGATGGGCACTGAAGCTTTCTTT
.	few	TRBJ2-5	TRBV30	CAWSMGPGSRETQYF	TGTGCCTGGAGTATGGGACCGGGATCAAGGGAGACCCAGTACTTC
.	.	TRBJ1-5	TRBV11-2	CASSESSNQPQHF	TGTGCCAGCAGCGAAAGTAGCAATCAGCCCCAGCATTTT
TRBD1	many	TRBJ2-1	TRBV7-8	CASSSEPGTGGNEQFF	TGTGCCAGCAGCTCTGAGCCCGGGACAGGGGGCAATGAGCAGTTCTTC
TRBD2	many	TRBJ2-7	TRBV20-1	CSASPLAGGPREQYF	TGCAGTGCTAGCCCACTAGCGGGGGGGCCGCGGGAGCAGTACTTC
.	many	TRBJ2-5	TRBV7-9	CASSLHRDQETQYF	TGTGCCAGCAGCTTACACAGGGATCAAGAGACCCAGTACTTC
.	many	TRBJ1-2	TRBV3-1	CASSQEQGWSYGYTF	TGTGCCAGCAGCCAAGAGCAGGGGTGGTCGTATGGCTACACCTTC
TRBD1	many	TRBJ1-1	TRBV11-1	CASSLTPGQGAWLDTEAFF	TGTGCCAGCAGCTTAACCCCGGGACAGGGGGCTTGGCTGGACACTGAAGCTTTCTTT
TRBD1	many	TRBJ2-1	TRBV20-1	CSARYPTGTAYNEQFF	TGCAGTGCTAGATACCCAACGGGGACAGCCTACAATGAGCAGTTCTTC
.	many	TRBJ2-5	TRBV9	CASSVDLREEETQYF	TGTGCCAGCAGCGTAGACCTAAGAGAGGAAGAGACCCAGTACTTC
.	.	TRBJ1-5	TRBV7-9	CASSLMGGGPNQPQHF	TGTGCCAGCAGCTTAATGGGTGGGGGCCCGAATCAGCCCCAGCATTTT
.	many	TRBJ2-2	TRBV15	CATSRSRGANTGELFF	TGTGCCACCAGCAGATCCAGGGGAGCGAACACCGGGGAGCTGTTTTTT